A single sample is the source of the 29 T cell receptor beta chains below, sequenced in a study of blood T cells in healthy people across ages. A J-beta primer mix and a sample-barcoded 5' primer were used in a second PCR of roughly 6 to 12 cycles. TCRdb reprocessed the 5' RACE reads via MiXCR and lists one record per CDR3 protein. The sample lists about 780,000 distinct CDR3 sequences, 62% occurring once. Sequenced: blood. These TCRs come from a man aged 25 to 40 in good health.

The CDR3 DNA follows: TGTGCCTGGAAGAGTGTTTCCGAGCAGTACTTC. This translates into CAWKSVSEQYF. The chain combines TRBV30 with TRBJ2-7; D gene unclear. The CDR3 sequence is 11 residues long. V lost 4 bases and J 6 bases, leaving 10 bases between the germline ends. Germline CDR1 reads GTSNPN; CDR2 reads SVGIG (reference sequence).

The genes are TRBV10-3 and TRBJ2-7; possibly TRBD2 for D (5 bases). Germline V lookup: CDR1 ENHRY, CDR2 SYGVKD. The CDR3 consists of 11 residues. Trimming removed 8 bases at V and 5 bases at J, with 10 bases between. CDR3: CAISGSHEQYF. Here the CDR3 DNA reads TGTGCCATCTCGGGGAGCCACGAGCAGTACTTC.

This chain connects TRBV4-3 to TRBJ2-1, with a possible D match to TRBD1 (5 bases). Germline CDR1 is LGHNA and CDR2 is YSLEER. CDR3 length equals 16 residues. Between the trimmed V and J ends, which lost 0 bases and 3 bases, there was a span of 12 bases. CDR3 coding DNA: TGCGCCAGCAGCCAAGACCCAGGGCCCCACTACAATGAGCAGTTCTTC. Its translation is CASSQDPGPHYNEQFF.

This clonotype was recorded a few times. This chain uses TRBV6-5 with TRBJ2-5; TRBD1 is a possible D gene (5 bases). Between the trimmed V and J ends, which lost 0 bases and 2 bases, there was a span of 10 bases. Germline CDR1 is MNHEY and CDR2 is SVGAGI. The CDR3 contains 15 residues. CDR3: CASSYSTARQETQYF. In DNA, the CDR3 is TGTGCCAGCAGTTACTCGACAGCCAGACAAGAGACCCAGTACTTC.

This clonotype has just a few counts. The chain carries TRBV5-1 and TRBJ1-2; 7 nucleotides match TRBD1. The length of the CDR3 is 15 residues. Germline V gene lookup returns CDR1 SGHRS and CDR2 YFSETQ. V shed 1 base, J shed 5 bases, and the junction held 8 bases outside the gene matches. The CDR3 DNA follows: TGCGCCAGCAGCTTGAGATTTGGCAGGGGGTATGGCTACACCTTC. Its translation is CASSLRFGRGYGYTF.

The rearrangement links TRBV6-2 or TRBV6-3 to TRBJ2-1, with 13 bases fitting TRBD2. Germline CDR1 reads MNHEY; CDR2 reads SVGEGT. After removal of 5 bases from V and 7 bases from J, the junction contained 5 bases not matched to a gene. The CDR3 totals 15 residues. CDR3 in amino acids: CASSPGTSGVNEQFF. The CDR3, as DNA: TGTGCCAGCAGTCCCGGGACTAGCGGGGTTAATGAGCAGTTCTTC.

The chain couples TRBV5-1 to TRBJ1-5; maybe TRBD1 (5 bases). Looked up from germline, CDR1 is SGHRS and CDR2 is YFSETQ. The CDR3 loop spans 14 amino acids. V lost 0 bases and J lost 5, with 9 bases in between. CDR3: CASSLAVGDQPQHF. The CDR3 DNA reads TGCGCCAGCAGCTTGGCAGTAGGGGATCAGCCCCAGCATTTT.

A few counts support this clonotype. The V call is TRBV28, the J call TRBJ2-6; tentative D call: TRBD2 (5 bases). Trimming shortened V by 7 bases and J by 8 bases, and 12 bases separated the two germline ends. Germline lookup yields CDR1 MDHEN and CDR2 SYDVKM. The CDR3 has 13 residues. The CDR3 DNA sequence: TGTGCCAGCAAAGGAGGAGGACCCAACGTCCTGACTTTC. It translates to CASKGGGPNVLTF.

The chain carries TRBV20-1 and TRBJ1-2, with 8 bases fitting TRBD1. V trimming: 3 bases; J trimming: 4 bases; junction bases outside the gene matches: 10. Germline V CDR1 and CDR2: DFQATT, SNEGSKA (reference sequence). The CDR3 is 15 residues long. CDR3 coding DNA: TGCAGTGCTAGGGAGGACAGGGCCTTGACCTATGGCTACACCTTC. Protein product: CSAREDRALTYGYTF.

The chain carries TRBV4-3 and TRBJ2-1, with D possibly TRBD2 on 6 matching bases. Trimming stripped 1 base from V and 6 bases from J, with 22 bases between. The CDR3 runs to 18 residues. Germline CDR1 reads LGHNA; CDR2 reads YSLEER. As DNA, the CDR3 is TGCGCCAGCAGCCAAGCCCGACCCGGGTGGGAGGAGATCAATGAGCAGTTCTTC. This translates into CASSQARPGWEEINEQFF.

J is TRBJ1-2 and V is TRBV7-6; 7 positions agree with TRBD1. The CDR3 is 14 residues long. CDR1 SGHVS and CDR2 FNYEAQ come from the germline V gene. Trimming cost V 5 bases and J 6 bases; bases outside gene matches: 9. The CDR3 bases are TGTGCCAGCAGCCCCGACAGGGTCCGAGATGGCTACACCTTC. It translates to CASSPDRVRDGYTF.

The rearrangement uses TRBV6-6 and TRBJ2-7, with TRBD1 identical over 9 bases. V shed 6 bases, J shed 4 bases, and the junction held 7 bases outside the gene matches. In germline, CDR1 is MNHNY, CDR2 SVGAGI (reference sequence). The CDR3 has 14 residues. CDR3 sequence: CASRDRQGGYEQYF. The CDR3 DNA is TGTGCCAGCAGGGACCGACAGGGGGGGTACGAGCAGTACTTC.

This chain uses TRBV7-2 with TRBJ2-1; D unresolved. V lost 5 bases to trimming and J lost 7 bases, with 18 bases between them. Per the germline V gene, CDR1 is SGHTA and CDR2 is FQGNSA. This CDR3 contains 15 residues. The CDR3 coding sequence is TGTGCCAGCAGCCCTAACGGCCTGGCGAAGAATGAGCAGTTCTTC. Its translation: CASSPNGLAKNEQFF.

This chain links TRBV19 with TRBJ1-1, with D tentatively TRBD1 (6 bases). Deletions cut 5 bases from V and 1 base from J, with 11 bases between. CDR3 length equals 14 residues. The V gene's germline CDR1 is LNHDA and CDR2 SQIVND (reference sequence). Here the CDR3 DNA reads TGTGCCAGTAGTTCCCGGACAGAGAACACTGAAGCTTTCTTT. Its protein is CASSSRTENTEAFF.

The chain is built from TRBV4-1 and TRBJ2-4; D may be TRBD2 (5 bases). TRBJ2-7 explains the end of the DNA better; the J call may be wrong. Germline CDR1 is MGHRA and CDR2 is YSYEKL. The CDR3 spans 14 residues. The CDR3 DNA is TGCGCCAGCAGCCAAGTTGACTACTCCTACGAGCAGTACTTC. Translating it yields CASSQVDYSYEQYF.

This chain connects TRBV7-9 to TRBJ1-1, with a tentative D call TRBD1 (6 bases). In germline, CDR1 is SEHNR, CDR2 FQNEAQ (reference sequence). V lost 4 bases, J lost 4 bases, and 16 bases lay in between. The CDR3 loop spans 15 amino acids. The CDR3 DNA reads TGTGCCAGCAGCTCGGGGGCAGGGTGGTTCACTGAAGCTTTCTTT. Translation gives CASSSGAGWFTEAFF.

The sample holds a few counts of this clonotype. The chain links TRBV20-1 to TRBJ2-7; D may be TRBD1 or TRBD2 (5 bases each). The J call is uncertain, as TRBJ2-5 better fits the DNA end. The germline CDR1 and CDR2 sequences are DFQATT and SNEGSKA (reference sequence). This CDR3 has 15 amino acids. CDR3 sequence (DNA): TGCAGTGCTGGGGCGGGCCTTCTGGGCCAAGAGACCCAGTACTTC. Protein: CSAGAGLLGQETQYF.

This clonotype was picked up a small number of times. The chain combines TRBV12-3 or TRBV12-4 with TRBJ2-7; 8 bases match TRBD2. This CDR3 region has 12 residues. J gave up 6 bases and V 10 bases, and 8 bases lay outside the gene matches. CDR3 nucleotide sequence: TGTGCCACCCGGGCGGGGGGAGCCGAGCAGTACTTC. Protein sequence: CATRAGGAEQYF.

The CDR3 DNA reads TGTGCCAGCAGCCAAGATTATGAGAGAGCTAATGAAAAACTGTTTTTT. It is translated as CASSQDYERANEKLFF. J is TRBJ1-4 and V is TRBV14; D uncertain. V was trimmed by 0 bases and J by 3 bases, leaving 11 bases between them. Germline V gene sequence: CDR1 SGHDN, CDR2 FVKESK. The CDR3 sequence is 16 residues long.

CDR3 in DNA: TGTGCCAGCACCCCCGGGAAGGGGACGCACGCAACTAATGAAAAACTGTTTTTT. It yields the protein CASTPGKGTHATNEKLFF. This rearrangement joins TRBV7-9 to TRBJ1-4, with D possibly TRBD1 on 5 matching bases. V was trimmed by 7 bases and J by 0 bases, leaving 21 bases between them. Germline assignment: CDR1 SEHNR and CDR2 FQNEAQ (reference sequence). This CDR3 has 18 amino acids.

V is TRBV25-1 and J is TRBJ1-2, with D uncertain. CDR3 length: 14 amino acids. Germline V gene data show CDR1 as MGHDK and CDR2 as SYGVNS. The V gene lost 1 base and the J gene lost 4 bases, with 10 bases spanning the gap. The chain's CDR3 is CASSESGAIYGYTF. The CDR3 DNA follows: TGTGCCAGCAGTGAATCAGGAGCTATCTATGGCTACACCTTC.

V and J are TRBV20-1 and TRBJ2-1; D unresolved. In germline, CDR1 is DFQATT, CDR2 SNEGSKA (reference sequence). The CDR3 runs 15 residues. Trimming cost V 3 bases and J 0 bases, with 12 bases left between them. Here the CDR3 DNA reads TGCAGTGCTAGGCCAAGTAGTAGCTCCTACAATGAGCAGTTCTTC. Protein sequence: CSARPSSSSYNEQFF.

As regards this clonotype: One end of the junction is discordant with germline, which a read error may explain. V and J are TRBV11-2 and TRBJ2-7; D might be TRBD1 (5 bases). This CDR3 has 16 residues. Per the germline V gene, CDR1 is SGHAT and CDR2 is FQNNGV. CDR3 nucleotides: TGTGCCAGCGGCTTTCAAGGGGCCGCCTATTCCTACGAGCAGTACTTC. Its protein is CASGFQGAAYSYEQYF.

This clonotype showed up just a few times. The chain couples TRBV2 to TRBJ1-5; perhaps TRBD1 as D (6 bases). The CDR3 has 19 residues. With 4 bases removed from V and 0 bases from J, the gap between germline ends came to 22 bases. CDR1 and CDR2 from the germline V gene are SNHLY and FYNNEI. CDR3 coding DNA: TGTGCCAGCAGTGGAGTACAGGGCTCGCAATATTATAGCAATCAGCCCCAGCATTTT. It translates to CASSGVQGSQYYSNQPQHF.

As regards this clonotype: Relative to the germline gene, one junction end is altered; a read error may explain this. The chain uses TRBV6-5 and TRBJ1-2; D is unclear. The germline gives CDR1 MNHEY, CDR2 SVGAGI. There are 13 residues in the CDR3. CDR3 protein: CVSSYQPDRGYTF. CDR3 DNA sequence: TGTGTCAGCAGTTATCAGCCAGATCGTGGCTACACCTTC.

V usage is TRBV20-1 and J usage is TRBJ2-1; tentative D call: TRBD1 (5 bases). The V end was cut by 3 bases, the J end by 5 bases, with 17 bases between. Looked up from germline, CDR1 is DFQATT and CDR2 is SNEGSKA (reference sequence). The CDR3 spans 15 residues. The CDR3 nucleotides are TGCAGTGCTAGCCCTGTGCAGGGCTGGCACAATGAGCAGTTCTTC. This sequence encodes CSASPVQGWHNEQFF.

V gene TRBV7-2 combines with J gene TRBJ2-5; TRBD2 agrees at 8 bases. The CDR3 contains 19 residues. Trimming took 3 bases from V and 1 from J; bases not matched to a gene: 16. Germline lookup yields CDR1 SGHTA and CDR2 FQGNSA. CDR3 region: CASSFLGFEAGGLQETQYF. The CDR3 DNA follows: TGTGCCAGCAGCTTCTTGGGGTTCGAGGCGGGGGGCCTCCAAGAGACCCAGTACTTC.

The CDR3 nucleotides read TGTGCCAGCAGTTCAATGGGGCTTAAGGAGACCCAGTACTTC. Translated, it gives CASSSMGLKETQYF. The V call is TRBV12-3 or TRBV12-4, the J call TRBJ2-5; tentatively, D is TRBD1 (5 bases). V lost 4 bases and J lost 5, with 14 bases in between. This CDR3 is built from 14 residues.

This clonotype was recorded only once. The chain couples TRBV5-5 to TRBJ1-5, with 11 bases that match TRBD1. J was trimmed by 4 bases and V by 5 bases; bases with no gene match: 11. CDR1 SGHKS and CDR2 YYEKEE come from the germline V gene (reference sequence). This CDR3 has 17 amino acids. CDR3 in amino acids: CASSSGSGQGGNQPQHF. CDR3 DNA: TGTGCCAGCAGTTCGGGGTCGGGACAGGGGGGAAATCAGCCCCAGCATTTT.